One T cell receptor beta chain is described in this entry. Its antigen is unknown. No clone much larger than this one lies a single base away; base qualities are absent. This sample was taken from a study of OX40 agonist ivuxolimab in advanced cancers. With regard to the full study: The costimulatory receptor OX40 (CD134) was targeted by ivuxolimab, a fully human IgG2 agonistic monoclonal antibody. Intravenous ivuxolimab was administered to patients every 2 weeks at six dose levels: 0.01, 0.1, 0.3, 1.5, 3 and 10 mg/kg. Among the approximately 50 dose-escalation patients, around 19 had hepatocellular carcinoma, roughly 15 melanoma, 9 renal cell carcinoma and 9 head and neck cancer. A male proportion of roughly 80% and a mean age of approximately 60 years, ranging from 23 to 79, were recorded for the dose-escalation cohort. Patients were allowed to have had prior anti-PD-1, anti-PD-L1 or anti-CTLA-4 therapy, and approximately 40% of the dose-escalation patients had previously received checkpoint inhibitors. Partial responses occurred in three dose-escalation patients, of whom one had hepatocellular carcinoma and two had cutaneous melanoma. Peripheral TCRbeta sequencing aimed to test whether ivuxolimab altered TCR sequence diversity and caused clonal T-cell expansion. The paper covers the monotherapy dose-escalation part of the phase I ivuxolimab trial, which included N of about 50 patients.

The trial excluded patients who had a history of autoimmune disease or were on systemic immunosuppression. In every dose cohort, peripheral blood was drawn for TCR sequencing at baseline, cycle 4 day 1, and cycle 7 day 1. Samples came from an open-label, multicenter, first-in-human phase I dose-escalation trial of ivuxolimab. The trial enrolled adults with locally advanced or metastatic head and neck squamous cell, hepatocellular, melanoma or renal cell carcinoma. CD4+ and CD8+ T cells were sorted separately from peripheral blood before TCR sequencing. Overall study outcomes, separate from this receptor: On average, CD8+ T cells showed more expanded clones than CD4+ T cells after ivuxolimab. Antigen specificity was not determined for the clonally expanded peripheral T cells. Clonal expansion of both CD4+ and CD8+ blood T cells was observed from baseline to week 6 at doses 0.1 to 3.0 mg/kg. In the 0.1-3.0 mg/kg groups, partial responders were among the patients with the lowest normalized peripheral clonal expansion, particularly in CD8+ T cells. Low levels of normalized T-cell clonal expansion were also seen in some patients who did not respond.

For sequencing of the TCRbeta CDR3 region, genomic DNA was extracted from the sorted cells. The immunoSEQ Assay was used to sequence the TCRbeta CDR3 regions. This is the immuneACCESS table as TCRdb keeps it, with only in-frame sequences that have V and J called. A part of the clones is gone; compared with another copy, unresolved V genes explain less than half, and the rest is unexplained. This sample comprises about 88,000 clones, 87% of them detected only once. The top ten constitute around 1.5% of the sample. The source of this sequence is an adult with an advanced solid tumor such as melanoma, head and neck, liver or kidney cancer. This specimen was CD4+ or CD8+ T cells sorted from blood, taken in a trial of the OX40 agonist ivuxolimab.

The nucleotides read TGTGCCAGCAGTGCCGACAGAGCCTCCGCGAACACCGGGGAGCTGTTTTTT. It translates to CASSADRASANTGELFF. The chain joins TRBV2 to TRBJ2-2, and TRBD1 may be the D gene, going by 5 matching bases. Relative to germline, V is 4 bases shorter and J is 0 bases shorter, with 15 bases between their ends. CDR1 and CDR2, per the germline V gene, are SNHLY and FYNNEI. The CDR3 contains 17 residues, cysteine and phenylalanine counted. The entry retains the CDR3 DNA only, 51 bases that are in frame from base 1.